Listed here is a single T cell receptor beta chain. Its antigen is as yet unknown. One entry per CDR3 protein results from TCRdb running MiXCR on the reads. The repertoire holds some 450,000 distinct CDR3 sequences, with approximately 31% as singletons. V was pared by 2 bases and J by 8 bases, with 8 bases of the junction left unmatched. Germline V gives CDR1 SNHLY, CDR2 FYNNEI. This CDR3 has 15 amino acids. The data were taken from a study of T cell repertoires in cytomegalovirus infection. On the study more broadly: Signatures in public TCR beta sequences pointed to both CMV infection and matching HLA type.

General observations from the study: There were carriers of CMV plus the relevant HLA, and cumulative public TCR beta family frequency identified them. Clonotype analysis showed dominance of the ex vivo response by HLA-C-restricted CMV-specific TCR beta clonotypes.

Sequencing input: PBMCs. The clonotype originates from a human donor in good health (CMV status not recorded). Some clones in this sample may be carry-over from other donors' samples. This chain joins TRBV2 and TRBJ2-1; TRBD1 matches at 8 bases. This chain's CDR3 is CASSEWGQGADEQFF. CDR3 DNA: TGTGCCAGCAGTGAATGGGGGCAGGGGGCGGATGAGCAGTTCTTC. Full variable domain (remainder filled in from reference TRBV2 and TRBJ2-1): EPEVTQTPSHQVTQMGQEVILRCVPISNHLYFYWYRQILGQKVEFLVSFYNNEISEKSEIFDDQFSVERPDGSNFTLKIRSTKLEDSAMYFCASSEWGQGADEQFFGPGTRLTVL.